The rows below give T cell receptor beta chains drawn from one sample of a study of blood T cell repertoires in COVID-19. Data came from immunoSEQ multiplex PCR; TCRdb stores just in-frame clones and leaves some out. The data show 200,000 to 250,000 clones, approximately 82% seen once. Material: peripheral blood. All receptors come from a woman older than 75 with acute or convalescent COVID-19. CDR3s include the opening cysteine and the closing phenylalanine or tryptophan. A D gene is named only where the DNA matches it firmly. Not every row has a clone size; where given, it reads once, few, many or a size class.

DNA: TGTGCCAGCAGCTCCGGGACTAGCGGGGGGCAAGAGACCCAGTACTTC; CDR3: CASSSGTSGGQETQYF; size: .; J: TRBJ2-5; D: TRBD2; V: TRBV7-2
DNA: TGTGCCAGCAGAAGGACAGAAGTTAACACCGGGGAGCTGTTTTTT; CDR3: CASRRTEVNTGELFF; size: .; J: TRBJ2-2; D: .; V: TRBV7-8
DNA: TGTGCCACCAGCAGAGATCCTAGCGGAGCCTACGAGCAGTACTTC; CDR3: CATSRDPSGAYEQYF; size: .; J: TRBJ2-7; D: TRBD2; V: TRBV15
DNA: TGTGCCAGCAGCGCAGGGGGCGCGAACACCGGGGAGCTGTTTTTT; CDR3: CASSAGGANTGELFF; size: .; J: TRBJ2-2; D: TRBD1; V: TRBV28
DNA: TGTGCCAGCACTGGGGGGAATTCACCCCTCCACTTT; CDR3: CASTGGNSPLHF; size: once; J: TRBJ1-6; D: .; V: TRBV6-5
DNA: TGTGCCAGCAGTTCTCCGGGACAGGGGAACTACGAGCAGTACTTC; CDR3: CASSSPGQGNYEQYF; size: .; J: TRBJ2-7; D: TRBD1; V: TRBV6-5
DNA: TGTGCCACCAGCAGAGCTTTATGGACAGGGAGCCAAGAGACCCAGTACTTC; CDR3: CATSRALWTGSQETQYF; size: once; J: TRBJ2-5; D: TRBD1; V: TRBV15
DNA: TGTGCCAGCGGGACTTACGAGCAGTACTTC; CDR3: CASGTYEQYF; size: .; J: TRBJ2-7; D: .; V: TRBV2
DNA: TGTGCCAGCAGCCAAGCTCACAGGAACTATGGCTACACCTTC; CDR3: CASSQAHRNYGYTF; size: few; J: TRBJ1-2; D: .; V: TRBV3-1/TRBV3-2
DNA: TGTGCCAGCGGAACAGGGAATGAAAAACTGTTTTTT; CDR3: CASGTGNEKLFF; size: .; J: TRBJ1-4; D: .; V: TRBV28
DNA: TGTGCCAGCAGCTCCACTAGCGATCGCACAGATACGCAGTATTTT; CDR3: CASSSTSDRTDTQYF; size: .; J: TRBJ2-3; D: TRBD2; V: TRBV7-2
DNA: TGTGCCAGCTCACCACCGGAGAGGGAGACCCAGTACTTC; CDR3: CASSPPERETQYF; size: .; J: TRBJ2-5; D: .; V: TRBV18
DNA: TGTGCCAGCAGCAAGGGACTAGCGGGGGGGCCCGACACCGGGGAGCTGTTTTTT; CDR3: CASSKGLAGGPDTGELFF; size: .; J: TRBJ2-2; D: TRBD2; V: TRBV9
DNA: TGTGCCAGCAGTGAAGGAAGGGGGGAGGACAGGGAGTACTTC; CDR3: CASSEGRGEDREYF; size: .; J: TRBJ2-7; D: TRBD1; V: TRBV6-1
DNA: TGTGCCAGCAGCCCACGCTACAGGACGAACACCGGGGAGCTGTTTTTT; CDR3: CASSPRYRTNTGELFF; size: .; J: TRBJ2-2; D: .; V: TRBV11-2
DNA: TGTGCCAGCAGCTTGGGCGGGAGCCCAGATACGCAGTATTTT; CDR3: CASSLGGSPDTQYF; size: .; J: TRBJ2-3; D: TRBD2; V: TRBV11-3
DNA: TGTGCCAGCAGAGTCCAGGGGGCTTACGGCTACACCTTC; CDR3: CASRVQGAYGYTF; size: .; J: TRBJ1-2; D: TRBD1; V: TRBV12-3/TRBV12-4
DNA: TGTGCTAGCAGCTTGTTTCTTGGGCGGGAGAATGAGCAGTTCTTC; CDR3: CASSLFLGRENEQFF; size: .; J: TRBJ2-1; D: TRBD2; V: TRBV7-7
DNA: TGTGCCAGCAGCGTAAGGGGGACAGGGGGTGAACCCCTCCACTTT; CDR3: CASSVRGTGGEPLHF; size: once; J: TRBJ1-6; D: TRBD1; V: TRBV9
DNA: TGCAGCGTTGTCACAGGGGGCGGGAAAGCTTTCTTT; CDR3: CSVVTGGGKAFF; size: .; J: TRBJ1-1; D: TRBD1; V: TRBV29-1
DNA: TGTGCCAGCAGCTCTCTCGCGGGGCGCAGGACTGAAGCTTTCTTT; CDR3: CASSSLAGRRTEAFF; size: .; J: TRBJ1-1; D: .; V: TRBV7-9
DNA: TGTGCCAGCAGCTTAGCGACAGGGGTATACGAGACCCAGTACTTC; CDR3: CASSLATGVYETQYF; size: .; J: TRBJ2-5; D: TRBD1; V: TRBV7-2
DNA: TGTGCCAGCAGCTCCCGGGACAGGGGGACCGGGGAGCTGTTTTTT; CDR3: CASSSRDRGTGELFF; size: .; J: TRBJ2-2; D: TRBD1; V: TRBV11-1
DNA: TGTGCCAGCAGCCGTTTATGGACAGGGGACACTGAAGCTTTCTTT; CDR3: CASSRLWTGDTEAFF; size: once; J: TRBJ1-1; D: TRBD1; V: TRBV7-2
DNA: TGTGCCAGCAGCCACATGGGCGGGAGCTCCTACAATGAGCAGTTCTTC; CDR3: CASSHMGGSSYNEQFF; size: .; J: TRBJ2-1; D: TRBD2; V: TRBV11-2
DNA: TGTGCCACCAGGGGGACAGAGGACTATGGCTACACCTTC; CDR3: CATRGTEDYGYTF; size: .; J: TRBJ1-2; D: TRBD1; V: TRBV24-1
DNA: TGTGCCAGCAGTTACCGGACAGGGAGGGACACTGAAGCTTTCTTT; CDR3: CASSYRTGRDTEAFF; size: .; J: TRBJ1-1; D: TRBD1; V: TRBV6-6
DNA: TGCGCCAGCAGCTTAAGGACAGGCGGCGGAAACACCATATATTTT; CDR3: CASSLRTGGGNTIYF; size: .; J: TRBJ1-3; D: TRBD1; V: TRBV5-1
DNA: TGTGCTAGTGGTTTGGAAAAATCGACAGGGGCAGGGAACACTGAAGCTTTCTTT; CDR3: CASGLEKSTGAGNTEAFF; size: .; J: TRBJ1-1; D: TRBD1; V: TRBV12-5
DNA: TGTGCCAGTAGTAAGGCGTTGGGACTGAACACCGGGGAGCTGTTTTTT; CDR3: CASSKALGLNTGELFF; size: .; J: TRBJ2-2; D: .; V: TRBV19
DNA: TGTGCCAGCGCTCCCTATGGGCCCCAGCGGGGGGGCGGAGATACGCAGTATTTT; CDR3: CASAPYGPQRGGGDTQYF; size: .; J: TRBJ2-3; D: TRBD2; V: TRBV5-5
DNA: TGTGCCAGCTCACCACCGGAACGAGGGAATGGCTACACCTTC; CDR3: CASSPPERGNGYTF; size: .; J: TRBJ1-2; D: .; V: TRBV18
DNA: TGCGCCAGCAGCTTGGCACTAGCTAACTATGGCTACACCTTC; CDR3: CASSLALANYGYTF; size: .; J: TRBJ1-2; D: .; V: TRBV5-1
DNA: TGTGCCAGCAGTGGGGACAGGGCCGGCAATCAGCCCCAGCATTTT; CDR3: CASSGDRAGNQPQHF; size: .; J: TRBJ1-5; D: TRBD1; V: TRBV2
DNA: TGCGCCAGCAGCCCCGGGACTAGCAAGGCCGGGGAGCTGTTTTTT; CDR3: CASSPGTSKAGELFF; size: .; J: TRBJ2-2; D: TRBD2; V: TRBV5-1
DNA: TGTGCCAGCAAATCCGGGACAGGTTCCCGAGGCTACACCTTC; CDR3: CASKSGTGSRGYTF; size: .; J: TRBJ1-2; D: TRBD1; V: TRBV28
DNA: TGCGCCAATCGGGGGGGGGAGACCCAGTACTTC; CDR3: CANRGGETQYF; size: .; J: TRBJ2-5; D: TRBD2; V: TRBV10-2
DNA: TGCGCCAGCAGCAAGGGGACAGGGAGGGAAGAGACCCAGTACTTC; CDR3: CASSKGTGREETQYF; size: .; J: TRBJ2-5; D: TRBD1; V: TRBV5-1
DNA: TGTGCTAGTGGTTTGGGAACCGGGACTGGATACACCGGGGAGCTGTTTTTT; CDR3: CASGLGTGTGYTGELFF; size: .; J: TRBJ2-2; D: .; V: TRBV12-5
DNA: TGTGCCAGCAGCTTACTATGGGGGCCCGGGGAGCTGTTTTTT; CDR3: CASSLLWGPGELFF; size: .; J: TRBJ2-2; D: .; V: TRBV7-3
DNA: TGTGCCAGTAGTATAGTCCGGCTAGCGGGGGGCGATGAGCAGTTCTTC; CDR3: CASSIVRLAGGDEQFF; size: .; J: TRBJ2-1; D: TRBD2; V: TRBV19
DNA: TGCGCCAGCAGCCAGGAGACTAGCGGAGTCTACAATGAGCAGTTCTTC; CDR3: CASSQETSGVYNEQFF; size: .; J: TRBJ2-1; D: TRBD2; V: TRBV4-1
DNA: TGCGCCAGCAGCCACCCAGGGTTGTCTCACGGCTACACCTTC; CDR3: CASSHPGLSHGYTF; size: .; J: TRBJ1-2; D: .; V: TRBV4-1
DNA: TGTGCCAGCAGCTTAGGAACCCTCTATTCTATAGCCAAAAACATTCAGTACTTC; CDR3: CASSLGTLYSIAKNIQYF; size: .; J: TRBJ2-4; D: .; V: TRBV7-9
DNA: TGTGCCAGCAGCGTAGACCACTCGGGACTAGCCCGGGGAGATACGCAGTATTTT; CDR3: CASSVDHSGLARGDTQYF; size: .; J: TRBJ2-3; D: TRBD2; V: TRBV9
DNA: TGCAGCGTTGCGCCAGGGGGTGGGCAGCCCCAGCATTTT; CDR3: CSVAPGGGQPQHF; size: .; J: TRBJ1-5; D: TRBD1; V: TRBV29-1
DNA: TGTGCCAGTAGGGTAGGGGGTTTCACCGGGGAGCTGTTTTTT; CDR3: CASRVGGFTGELFF; size: .; J: TRBJ2-2; D: .; V: TRBV19